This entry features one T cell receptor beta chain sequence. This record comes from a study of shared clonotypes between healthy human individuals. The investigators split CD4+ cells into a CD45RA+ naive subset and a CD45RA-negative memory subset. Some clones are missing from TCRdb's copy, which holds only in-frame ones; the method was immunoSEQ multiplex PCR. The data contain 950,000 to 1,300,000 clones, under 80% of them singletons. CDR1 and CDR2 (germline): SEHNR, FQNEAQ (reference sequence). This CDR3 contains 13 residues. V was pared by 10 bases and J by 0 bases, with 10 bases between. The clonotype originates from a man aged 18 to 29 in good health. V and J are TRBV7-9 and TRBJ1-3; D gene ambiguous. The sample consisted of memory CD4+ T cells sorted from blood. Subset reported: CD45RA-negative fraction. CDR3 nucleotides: TGTGCCACCCTGACGGCCTCTGGAAACACCATATATTTT. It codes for CATLTASGNTIYF.